These T cell receptor beta chains were read from a single sample in a study of blood T cell repertoires in COVID-19. TCRdb's table, derived via immunoSEQ multiplex PCR, lists solely in-frame clones and lacks some. The sample carries some 400,000 clones, around 91% recorded once. The sequencing sample was made of PBMCs or T cells enriched from blood (not recorded which). Receptor source: a man younger than 40 who had recovered from COVID-19. Both conserved end residues are part of each CDR3. D genes are given only for firm matches. Expanded clones get a size class; other rows say once, few or many, or leave the size out.

V gene	D gene	clone size	J gene	CDR3 DNA	CDR3 protein
TRBV14	TRBD2	-	TRBJ2-5	TGTGCCAGCAGCCAAGATCTTTTAGCGGGAGTAGAGACCCAGTACTTC	CASSQDLLAGVETQYF
TRBV7-3	TRBD1	-	TRBJ1-6	TGTGCCAGCAGCCTAAACCCCCCAGGACAGGGGCACTCACCCCTCCACTTT	CASSLNPPGQGHSPLHF
TRBV18	TRBD2	-	TRBJ2-4	TGTGCCAGCTCACCACTTTTGCTAGCGGGAGGTGAAAACATTCAGTACTTC	CASSPLLLAGGENIQYF
TRBV9	-	-	TRBJ2-1	TGTGCCAGCAGCGTAGGAGGGACCTACAATGAGCAGTTCTTC	CASSVGGTYNEQFF
TRBV2	-	-	TRBJ1-5	TGTGCCAGCAGTGAAGCGCCTTTGGGTCCAGGGCAGCCCCAGCATTTT	CASSEAPLGPGQPQHF
TRBV12-3/TRBV12-4	-	many	TRBJ1-2	TGTGCCAGCAGTTTAATTTTTCGGGGGGGCTACACCTTC	CASSLIFRGGYTF
TRBV18	-	-	TRBJ2-3	TGTGCCAGCTCACCCGGGATTTCCACAGATACGCAGTATTTT	CASSPGISTDTQYF
TRBV28	-	-	TRBJ2-5	TGTGCCAGCAGTCCCCCCGCGAACCCAGGGGCCCAGTACTTC	CASSPPANPGAQYF
TRBV19	TRBD1	-	TRBJ1-1	TGTGCCAGTAGCCACGGTGGGACAGGGGCTGAAGCTTTCTTT	CASSHGGTGAEAFF
TRBV29-1	-	-	TRBJ1-1	TGCAGCGTTGATGGATTAGTTAGGGGAGCTTTCTTT	CSVDGLVRGAFF
TRBV3-1/TRBV3-2	-	-	TRBJ1-5	TGTGCCAGCAGCCAAGATAGTAGCCAGCCCCAGCATTTT	CASSQDSSQPQHF
TRBV19	-	-	TRBJ1-5	TGTGCCAGTAGTATGCGGAACGGACGGGGATTCAATCAGCCCCAGCATTTT	CASSMRNGRGFNQPQHF
TRBV15	TRBD1	few	TRBJ2-1	TGTGCCACCAGCAAAGGGACAGGAGCCCTCTCCTACAATGAGCAGTTCTTC	CATSKGTGALSYNEQFF
TRBV5-1	TRBD1	once	TRBJ2-1	TGCGCCAGCAGCCCGGGACAGGGGATCTACAATGAGCAGTTCTTC	CASSPGQGIYNEQFF
TRBV2	TRBD2	-	TRBJ2-7	TGTGCCAGCTCAGGACTAGCGGGAGCGAAGTACGAGCAGTACTTC	CASSGLAGAKYEQYF
TRBV7-8	TRBD2	-	TRBJ2-5	TGTGCCAGCAGCCCGGGACTAGCGGAAGAGACCCAGTACTTC	CASSPGLAEETQYF
TRBV5-1	-	-	TRBJ1-2	TGCGCCAGCAGCCTGGGGGCGGGCTCTAACTATGGCTACACCTTC	CASSLGAGSNYGYTF
TRBV3-1/TRBV3-2	TRBD1	-	TRBJ1-2	TGTGCCAGCAGCCAAAGACAGGGCTCCTATGGCTACACCTTC	CASSQRQGSYGYTF
TRBV6-5	-	-	TRBJ2-2	TGTGCCTCGCGGGTTGGCCGGGAGCTGTTTTTT	CASRVGRELFF
TRBV7-7	TRBD2	-	TRBJ2-5	TGTGCTAGCAGCCGAACTAGCGGGAGCCAAGAGACCCAGTACTTC	CASSRTSGSQETQYF
TRBV19	-	-	TRBJ2-3	TGTGCCAGTAGTATAGATGGTCGGGAGCTAGATACGCAGTATTTT	CASSIDGRELDTQYF
TRBV6-1	-	-	TRBJ1-1	TGTGCCAGCAGTGAAGCGTCCTCGTGGAGGGTAAGAGCTTTCTTT	CASSEASSWRVRAFF
TRBV7-9	TRBD2	-	TRBJ2-1	TGTGCCAGCAGCTGGGGACTAGCGGGAGGGTTTGGGCAGTTCTTC	CASSWGLAGGFGQFF
TRBV10-3	TRBD2	-	TRBJ2-7	TGTGCCATCAGGAAAGGTCCGGGACTAGCGGGACTCGAGCAGTACTTC	CAIRKGPGLAGLEQYF
TRBV5-1	-	-	TRBJ1-2	TGCGCCAGCAGCTTGCGAACAGCCAGCAACTATGGCTACACCTTC	CASSLRTASNYGYTF
TRBV5-1	-	-	TRBJ2-7	TGCGCCAGCAGCTTACAGGGAAACGAGCAGTACTTC	CASSLQGNEQYF
TRBV11-3	TRBD2	-	TRBJ2-6	TGTGCCAGCAGCTTAGAGCGGGAGGTCCTATTTTCTGGGGCCAACGTCCTGACTTTC	CASSLEREVLFSGANVLTF
TRBV2	TRBD1	few	TRBJ1-6	TGTGCCAGCAGCCAGACAGGGGCGGCACCCCTCCACTTT	CASSQTGAAPLHF
TRBV27	-	-	TRBJ1-6	TGTGCCAGCAGTTTATCGGGCCAGGGTTATTCACCCCTCCACTTT	CASSLSGQGYSPLHF
TRBV3-1/TRBV3-2	-	-	TRBJ2-5	TGTGCCAGCAGCCAAGCACTAGGACCCCAGTACTTC	CASSQALGPQYF